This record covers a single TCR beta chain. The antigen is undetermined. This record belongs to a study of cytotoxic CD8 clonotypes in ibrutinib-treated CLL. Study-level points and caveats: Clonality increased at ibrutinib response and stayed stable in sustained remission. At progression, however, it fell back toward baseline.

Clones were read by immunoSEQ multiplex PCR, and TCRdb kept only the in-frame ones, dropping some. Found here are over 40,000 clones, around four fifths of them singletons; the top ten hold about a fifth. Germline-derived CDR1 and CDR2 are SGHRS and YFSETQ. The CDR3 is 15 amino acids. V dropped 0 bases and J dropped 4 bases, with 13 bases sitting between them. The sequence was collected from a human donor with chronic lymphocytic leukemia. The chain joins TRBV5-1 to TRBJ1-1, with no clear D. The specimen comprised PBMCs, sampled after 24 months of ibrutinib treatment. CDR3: CASSLVEQSGTEAFF. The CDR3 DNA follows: TGCGCCAGCAGCTTGGTGGAACAGAGCGGCACTGAAGCTTTCTTT.